This T cell receptor beta chain was captured by sequencing in a study of shared clonotypes between healthy human individuals (TCRdb year 2020). Background on the whole study: Three men and a couple of women, aged 18 to 49 years, made up the cohort. Per donor, three plates each were used for CD4 naive and CD4 memory, two for CD8 naive, and one for CD8 memory. The study deeply sequenced blood TCR repertoires of about 5 healthy adults to estimate repertoire size and the extent of clonotype sharing between individuals. To increase sequencing depth and limit assay-specific biases, different laboratories used diverse techniques to prepare libraries and sequence TCR repertoires. Between about 0.8 and 9.5 billion PBMCs per donor were obtained by leukapheresis.

CD8 naive samples consisted of CD45RO-negative cells that were positively selected for CCR7, yielding a CD45RA+CCR7+ population without TemRA cells. The donors were healthy, HIV-negative adults with no recently reported acute infections or vaccinations. Every donor was a Caucasian adult residing in Nashville, Tennessee, USA. After blood collection by leukapheresis, PBMCs were isolated using Ficoll-Histopaque density gradient centrifugation and then cryopreserved in the vapor phase of liquid nitrogen. Analytical flow cytometry was used to check the purity and quantity of every magnetically sorted T cell population. Genomic DNA was isolated from every sorted fraction and measured by UV absorbance on a Nanodrop 2000c. Between the V and J ends, shortened by 4 bases and 2 bases respectively, the junction contains 9 bases. Including cysteine and phenylalanine, the CDR3 has 13 amino acids. The entry retains the CDR3 DNA only, 39 bases that are in frame from base 1. The germline V gene provides CDR1 SQVTM and CDR2 ANQGSEA.

General study outcomes and caveats: Sampling was restricted to blood, and TCR repertoires in tissue are likely to differ from TCR repertoires in blood. Incomplete sequencing was indicated by rarefaction of sorted-subset datasets, despite the large sequencing depth. Larger estimated clonotype richness was generally found for naive subsets than for memory subsets. Pairwise subsampling indicated that sequencing depth was expected to affect the degree of clonotype sharing among donors. Across four donors, about 5% of naive CD4, approximately 3.5% of naive CD8, 2.3% of memory CD4, and approximately 0.4% of memory CD8 clonotypes were shared. Because the study included only a small number of donors, the genetic and exposure-history diversity represented was limited. Compared with non-shared clonotypes, the clonotypes found in all four sorted-subset donors had higher generation probabilities.

Using the deep immunoSEQ assay, TCR CDR3 regions were amplified from genomic DNA by multiplex PCR. Genomic DNA extracted from each cell subset was distributed evenly over all wells of several immunoSEQ 96-well plates, and each plate served as one replicate. For sorted subsets, approximately 190 ng of genomic DNA, equivalent to about 30,000 T cell genomes, went into each replicate PCR. Purified libraries were quantified with a Qubit 3.0 fluorometer, sized on a Bioanalyzer 2100, and re-quantified with the KAPA Library Quantification kit. Every immunoSEQ 96-well plate was sequenced on a dedicated single-read 150-cycle Illumina NextSeq 550 flow cell. Per the original workflow: The immunoSEQ output contained only junctional sequences without quality scores, so filtering could not match that applied to full-length reads. Sequences were annotated with PyIR, a Python wrapper for IgBLAST v1.9, and V/J genes and CDR3 were assigned using IMGT germline references. Reads were removed for weak V/J assignments (E-value above 1e-6), missing CDR3, stop codons, out-of-frame junctions, or ambiguous translated residues. A V3J clonotype was defined by an identical inferred V gene, J gene, and CDR3 amino acid sequence. To compute the percentage overlap between repertoires, the number of shared unique clonotypes was divided by the size of the smaller repertoire. Repertoire richness was assessed with RTK rarefaction, the Chao1 estimator, and Recon v2.1 estimates of unobserved clonotypes. Generation probabilities were computed with OLGA for all TCRbeta clonotypes obtained by the gDNA method from several donors. TCRdb stores this immuneACCESS table with in-frame sequences only. Part of the clones is absent; in the studies checked, under half of the shortfall reflects unresolved V genes, and no reason is known for the rest. The V and J calls and clone size were taken over from that table, and D and trimming were inferred from the DNA. In all, the sample holds roughly 2,000,000 clones, and around 93% of those were seen once. Jointly, the top ten make up over 1.5% of the sample.

The count of this clone is one. Its antigen specificity is not known. One base away there is no much larger clone; base qualities are not given. The sequenced material came from naive CD8+ T cells from PBMCs. Reading the label with the study, this specimen's cell subset or site is: CD45RA+CCR7+. The TCR comes from a man between 18 and 35 years old in good health. Some clones in this sample may be carry-over from other donors' samples. The chain employs TRBV29-1 and TRBJ2-1, with the D gene not confidently named. The CDR3 protein: CSVVSATYNEQFF. The base sequence is TGCAGCGTTGTATCCGCCACCTACAATGAGCAGTTCTTC.